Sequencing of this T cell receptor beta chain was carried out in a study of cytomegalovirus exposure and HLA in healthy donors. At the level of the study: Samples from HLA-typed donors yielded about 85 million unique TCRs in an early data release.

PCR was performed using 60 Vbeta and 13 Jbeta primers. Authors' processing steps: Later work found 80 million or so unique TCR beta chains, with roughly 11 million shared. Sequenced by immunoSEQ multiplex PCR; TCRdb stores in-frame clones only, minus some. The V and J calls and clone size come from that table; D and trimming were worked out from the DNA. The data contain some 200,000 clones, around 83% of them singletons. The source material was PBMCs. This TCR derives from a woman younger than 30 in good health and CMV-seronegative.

In DNA form, the CDR3 reads TGTGCCAGCAGTTGGGGCAGCCAAAACATTCAGTACTTC. Its protein product is CASSWGSQNIQYF. V usage is TRBV27 and J usage is TRBJ2-4, with D possibly TRBD1 on 5 matching bases. V lost 4 bases and J lost 5, with 9 bases in between. Germline CDR1 MNHEY, CDR2 SMNVEV (reference sequence). The CDR3 loop spans 13 amino acids.